One and the same sample provided the 5 T cell receptor beta chains below, sequenced in a study of cytotoxic CD8 clonotypes in ibrutinib-treated CLL. The method was immunoSEQ multiplex PCR; TCRdb's version includes in-frame clones alone and lacks a portion of them. The sample yields 150,000 to 200,000 clones, around 84% seen once. This specimen was PBMCs, taken after 12 months of ibrutinib treatment. The receptors were sampled from a human donor with chronic lymphocytic leukemia.

CDR3: CASSLGTGGSQPQHF. As DNA, the CDR3 is TGTGCCAGCAGTTTAGGGACAGGGGGCAGTCAGCCCCAGCATTTT. This chain uses TRBV28 with TRBJ1-5, with 12 bases identical to TRBD1. V lost 2 bases and J lost 6; bases outside the gene matches: 2. The CDR3 covers 15 residues. Germline values: CDR1 MDHEN, CDR2 SYDVKM.

The rearrangement uses TRBV18 and TRBJ2-7; 8 bases map to TRBD2. The length of the CDR3 is 15 residues. V shed 3 bases and J 4 bases; nucleotides not matched to a gene: 8. Germline V gene lookup returns CDR1 KGHSH and CDR2 LQKENI. The CDR3 here is CASSPTGGAGYEQYF. The DNA of the CDR3 is TGTGCCAGCTCACCCACGGGAGGGGCGGGGTACGAGCAGTACTTC.

The genes are TRBV5-1 and TRBJ2-2; D possibly corresponds to TRBD1 (6 bases). The CDR3 has 15 residues. Trimming cost V 0 bases and J 10 bases, with 16 bases left between them. Germline CDR1 is SGHRS and CDR2 is YFSETQ. The CDR3: CASSLAQGRKVELFF. CDR3 sequence (DNA): TGCGCCAGCAGCTTGGCCCAGGGGCGCAAAGTGGAGCTGTTTTTT.

Here the CDR3 reads CASSLLGHSYNEQFF. CDR3 DNA: TGTGCCAGCTCGCTTCTAGGTCACTCCTACAATGAGCAGTTCTTC. The rearrangement joins TRBV18 to TRBJ2-1; D unclear. Deletions cut 6 bases from V and 0 bases from J, with 12 bases between. Per germline, CDR1 KGHSH and CDR2 LQKENI. There are 15 residues in the CDR3.

The chain has TRBV27 and TRBJ2-5; a weak D match, TRBD2 (5 bases). The V gene lost 11 bases and the J gene lost 7 bases, with 17 bases spanning the gap. Per the germline V gene, CDR1 is MNHEY and CDR2 is SMNVEV (reference sequence). The length of the CDR3 is 12 residues. The CDR3 coding sequence is TGTGCCTCCCGCCGAGGAGGAGGGACCCAGTACTTC. It translates to CASRRGGGTQYF.